These 27 T cell receptor beta chains were all obtained from the same sample, sequenced in a study of blood T cell repertoires in COVID-19. Produced via immunoSEQ multiplex PCR; TCRdb's table is partial and in-frame only. The profile shows about 230,000 clones, more than 65% of them singletons. The specimen sequenced was peripheral blood. The receptors here all came from a man aged 35 to 55 who had recovered from COVID-19.

The CDR3 is CAISEPARSDLSAFF. In DNA, the CDR3 is TGTGCCATCAGTGAACCCGCCCGATCGGACTTGTCAGCTTTCTTT. The chain recombines TRBV10-3 with TRBJ1-1; D unresolved. The CDR3 totals 15 residues. The V end was cut by 3 bases, the J end by 10 bases, with 21 bases between. Germline assignment: CDR1 ENHRY and CDR2 SYGVKD.

This rearrangement joins TRBV30 to TRBJ2-5, with D maybe TRBD1 (5 bases). The V gene lost 7 bases and the J gene lost 5 bases, with 11 bases spanning the gap. The CDR3 is 11 amino acids. Germline V gene lookup returns CDR1 GTSNPN and CDR2 SVGIG (reference sequence). The CDR3 sequence: CALTARETQYF. CDR3 nucleotide sequence: TGTGCCTTGACAGCTCGGGAGACCCAGTACTTC.

The chain links TRBV7-2 to TRBJ1-2; 7 nucleotides align to TRBD1. The V gene's germline CDR1 is SGHTA and CDR2 FQGNSA. This CDR3 has 13 amino acids. V shed 1 base and J 4 bases; nucleotides not matched to a gene: 0. Here the CDR3 DNA reads TGTGCCAGCAGCTTAGGGGACAGCTATGGCTACACCTTC. It codes for CASSLGDSYGYTF.

The sample holds a few counts of this clone. This chain uses TRBV7-2 with TRBJ1-1; 7 nucleotides agree with TRBD1. Looked up from germline, CDR1 is SGHTA and CDR2 is FQGNSA. V gave up 5 bases and J gave up 5 bases; unmatched junction bases: 5. This CDR3 is 13 amino acids long. The CDR3 coding sequence is TGTGCCAGCAGCGTAAACAGGGGAACTGAAGCTTTCTTT. Protein sequence: CASSVNRGTEAFF. Looking up the rest from reference TRBV7-2 and TRBJ1-1 gives the full variable domain: GAGVSQSPSNKVTEKGKDVELRCDPISGHTALYWYRQSLGQGLEFLIYFQGNSAPDKSGLPSDRFSAERTGGSVSTLTIQRTQQEDSAVYLCASSVNRGTEAFFGQGTRLTVV.

The chain links TRBV10-1 to TRBJ2-1, with D tentatively TRBD2 (6 bases). V was shortened by 3 bases and J by 10 bases, with 13 bases between the two germline ends. CDR3 size: 13 residues. Germline assignment: CDR1 WNHNN and CDR2 SYGVQD (reference sequence). The CDR3, as DNA: TGCGCCAGCAGTGATTGGAGGGGAGAGGAGCAGTTCTTC. Its protein product is CASSDWRGEEQFF.

The chain combines TRBV7-2 with TRBJ1-4; 8 bases map to TRBD1. The CDR3 sequence is 14 residues long. Trimming removed 2 bases from V and 5 bases from J; junction bases left unmatched: 1. CDR1 and CDR2 (germline): SGHTA, FQGNSA. CDR3 protein: CASSLTGGNEKLFF. CDR3 nucleotides: TGTGCCAGCAGCTTAACAGGGGGGAATGAAAAACTGTTTTTT. The variable domain in full, with the rest retrieved from reference TRBV7-2 and TRBJ1-4, is GAGVSQSPSNKVTEKGKDVELRCDPISGHTALYWYRQSLGQGLEFLIYFQGNSAPDKSGLPSDRFSAERTGGSVSTLTIQRTQQEDSAVYLCASSLTGGNEKLFFGSGTQLSVL.

This chain uses TRBV10-1 with TRBJ2-7; 10 nucleotides align to TRBD1. Germline-derived CDR1 and CDR2 are WNHNN and SYGVQD (reference sequence). The CDR3 is 15 residues long. The V gene end was trimmed by 6 bases and the J gene end by 3 bases; junction bases not matched to a gene: 8. DNA for the CDR3: TGCGCCAGCAGCGACACCGGGACAGGGGTCTACGAGCAGTACTTC. It is translated as CASSDTGTGVYEQYF.

The chain uses TRBV9 and TRBJ1-2; possible D gene TRBD1, 5 bases. Germline CDR1 and CDR2: SGDLS and YYNGEE. Trimming shortened V by 0 bases and J by 2 bases, and 11 bases separated the two germline ends. CDR3 size: 15 residues. The CDR3 protein is CASSVEGRANYGYTF. Here the CDR3 DNA reads TGTGCCAGCAGCGTAGAGGGCAGGGCGAACTATGGCTACACCTTC.

The genes are TRBV4-2 and TRBJ1-2; TRBD1 agrees at 9 bases. Germline V gene lookup returns CDR1 LGHNA and CDR2 YNFKEQ. The CDR3 is 15 residues long. J was trimmed by 2 bases and V by 4 bases; bases with no gene match: 5. The CDR3 nucleotides are TGTGCCAGCAGCCCGGGACAGGGAGACAACTATGGCTACACCTTC. The encoded protein is CASSPGQGDNYGYTF.

This clone showed up just a few times. The CDR3 spells CSATQRYEQYF. As DNA, the CDR3 is TGCAGTGCGACCCAGAGGTACGAGCAGTACTTC. The V gene is TRBV20-1, the J gene TRBJ2-7, with unresolved D. This CDR3 comprises 11 residues. In germline, CDR1 is DFQATT, CDR2 SNEGSKA (reference sequence). The V and J ends lost 6 bases and 4 bases respectively, with 10 bases between them.

The chain combines TRBV5-4 with TRBJ2-6, with 9 positions matching TRBD1. Germline V CDR1 and CDR2: SGHNT, YYREEE (reference sequence). J was trimmed by 2 bases and V by 2 bases; bases with no gene match: 5. CDR3 length: 17 amino acids. CDR3 sequence (DNA): TGTGCCAGCAGCTTCCGGACAGGGGCGGCTGGGGCCAACGTCCTGACTTTC. Its translation: CASSFRTGAAGANVLTF.

This clone was counted once. This chain links TRBV5-1 with TRBJ1-2; 8 nucleotides line up with TRBD1. Germline V lookup: CDR1 SGHRS, CDR2 YFSETQ. V gave up 1 base and J gave up 4 bases; unmatched junction bases: 9. CDR3 length: 16 residues. CDR3 protein: CASSLTGQGGGYGYTF. DNA of the CDR3: TGCGCCAGCAGCTTGACCGGACAGGGAGGAGGCTATGGCTACACCTTC.

This clone was picked up one time. The chain uses TRBV5-1 and TRBJ2-5; 10 bases fit TRBD1. In germline, CDR1 is SGHRS, CDR2 YFSETQ. The CDR3 contains 17 residues. Trimming took 3 bases from V and 1 from J; bases not matched to a gene: 9. Here the CDR3 reads CASSSAPGQGSQETQYF. CDR3 in DNA: TGCGCCAGCAGCTCCGCCCCGGGACAGGGGTCCCAAGAGACCCAGTACTTC.

In its sample, this clone was seen once. The chain links TRBV11-2 to TRBJ2-3, with no clear D. This CDR3 has 12 residues. Per germline, CDR1 SGHAT and CDR2 FQNNGV. With 5 bases removed from V and 2 bases from J, the gap between germline ends came to 5 bases. The CDR3 bases are TGTGCCAGCAGCACTACCACAGATACGCAGTATTTT. Protein product: CASSTTTDTQYF. Using reference TRBV11-2 and TRBJ2-3 for the parts outside the CDR3, the full variable domain is EAGVAQSPRYKIIEKRQSVAFWCNPISGHATLYWYQQILGQGPKLLIQFQNNGVVDDSQLPKDRFSAERLKGVDSTLKIQPAKLEDSAVYLCASSTTTDTQYFGPGTRLTVL.

This chain connects TRBV5-8 to TRBJ1-2; TRBD1 is a possible D gene (5 bases). V gave up 4 bases and J gave up 9 bases, with 19 bases separating them. This CDR3 is 14 amino acids long. In germline, CDR1 is SGHTS, CDR2 YDEGEE. The CDR3 DNA sequence: TGTGCCAGCAGCCTAGACAGTCCCGTCAGGAGCTACACCTTC. As protein: CASSLDSPVRSYTF.

The chain combines TRBV12-5 with TRBJ2-1; D unresolved. The V gene's germline CDR1 is LGHNT and CDR2 FRNRAP. This CDR3 has 11 amino acids. V was cut by 5 bases and J by 8 bases, with 7 bases left in between. The CDR3 region has the DNA TGTGCTAGTGGTCCCCTTGATGAGCAGTTCTTC. Its protein product is CASGPLDEQFF. Full variable domain (missing parts from reference TRBV12-5 and TRBJ2-1): DARVTQTPRHKVTEMGQEVTMRCQPILGHNTVFWYRQTMMQGLELLAYFRNRAPLDDSGMPKDRFSAEMPDATLATLKIQPSEPRDSAVYFCASGPLDEQFFGPGTRLTVL.

CDR3 protein: CASSDSPTASYGYTF. The CDR3 nucleotides are TGTGCCAGCAGTGACTCCCCGACAGCGAGCTATGGCTACACCTTC. The genes are TRBV25-1 and TRBJ1-2, with TRBD1 as a possible D gene (5 bases). This CDR3 has 15 residues. The V end lost 3 bases, the J end lost 4 bases, and 15 bases lay between the germline ends. Germline V gene lookup returns CDR1 MGHDK and CDR2 SYGVNS.

This clone was counted only a few times. The rearrangement uses TRBV7-9 and TRBJ2-1; no reliable D call. Germline V CDR1 and CDR2: SEHNR, FQNEAQ (reference sequence). V lost 5 bases to trimming and J lost 5 bases, with 7 bases between them. This CDR3 is 12 amino acids long. The CDR3 region has the DNA TGTGCCAGCAGCCCTAGAGACAATGAGCAGTTCTTC. As protein: CASSPRDNEQFF.

The chain employs TRBV7-9 and TRBJ2-2, with D possibly matching TRBD2 (5 bases). Between the trimmed V and J ends, which lost 3 bases and 6 bases, there was a span of 17 bases. The CDR3 covers 16 residues. The germline V gene has CDR1 SEHNR and CDR2 FQNEAQ (reference sequence). The CDR3 nucleotides are TGTGCCAGCAGCTTCACACAAGGGAGTTACGCCGGGGAGCTGTTTTTT. Translating gives CASSFTQGSYAGELFF.

The chain recombines TRBV2 with TRBJ1-2; 7 bases match TRBD1. This CDR3 has 12 residues. Trimming took 4 bases from V and 6 from J; bases not matched to a gene: 2. The germline gives CDR1 SNHLY, CDR2 FYNNEI. In DNA form, the CDR3 reads TGTGCCAGCAGTGTACAGGGGAATGGCTACACCTTC. It encodes CASSVQGNGYTF.

The chain couples TRBV9 to TRBJ2-1; D is unclear. The CDR3 spans 14 residues. CDR1 and CDR2 (germline): SGDLS, YYNGEE. With 0 bases removed from V and 9 bases from J, the gap between germline ends came to 13 bases. In DNA form, the CDR3 reads TGTGCCAGCAGCGTAGAACTATTTCAGAGTGAGCAGTTCTTC. Translated: CASSVELFQSEQFF. Full variable domain (outside the CDR3, taken from reference TRBV9 and TRBJ2-1): DSGVTQTPKHLITATGQRVTLRCSPRSGDLSVYWYQQSLDQGLQFLIQYYNGEERAKGNILERFSAQQFPDLHSELNLSSLELGDSALYFCASSVELFQSEQFFGPGTRLTVL.

The V call is TRBV5-1, the J call TRBJ2-2; TRBD2 matches 11 bases. The ends lost 2 bases at V and 6 bases at J; junction bases unmatched: 9. The CDR3 contains 17 residues. The germline V gene encodes CDR1 SGHRS and CDR2 YFSETQ. In DNA form, the CDR3 reads TGCGCCAGCAGCTTTTCCGGGCTAGCGGGAGGTGCCGGGGAGCTGTTTTTT. Residues: CASSFSGLAGGAGELFF. Based on the CDR3 plus reference TRBV5-1 and TRBJ2-2, the full variable domain is KAGVTQTPRYLIKTRGQQVTLSCSPISGHRSVSWYQQTPGQGLQFLFEYFSETQRNKGNFPGRFSGRQFSNSRSEMNVSTLELGDSALYLCASSFSGLAGGAGELFFGEGSRLTVL.

The rearrangement uses TRBV29-1 and TRBJ2-5; D is possibly TRBD1 (6 bases). CDR3 length: 12 amino acids. V shed 7 bases and J shed 4 bases, with 13 bases lying between them. Germline V gives CDR1 SQVTM, CDR2 ANQGSEA. CDR3 region: CSAGSGVETQYF. CDR3 bases: TGCAGCGCCGGTTCAGGGGTAGAGACCCAGTACTTC.

V gene TRBV5-6 combines with J gene TRBJ2-2; 7 bases agree with TRBD2. This CDR3 has 16 residues. Germline trimming cut 4 bases from V and 6 bases from J; bases unmatched to any gene: 12. Germline assignment: CDR1 SGHDT and CDR2 YYEEEE. This CDR3 is CASSPKLGLGSGELFF. The CDR3 nucleotides read TGTGCCAGCAGCCCGAAATTAGGACTAGGCTCCGGGGAGCTGTTTTTT.

The J gene is TRBJ1-1, the V gene TRBV30; no firm D call. Trimming took 3 bases from V and 5 from J, leaving 25 bases between them. In germline, CDR1 is GTSNPN, CDR2 SVGIG (reference sequence). The CDR3 loop spans 17 amino acids. This CDR3 is CAWSPTGRLRLATEAFF. DNA for the CDR3: TGTGCCTGGAGCCCCACCGGCAGGTTGAGATTGGCGACTGAAGCTTTCTTT.

The chain has TRBV6-5 and TRBJ1-2; TRBD1 aligns across 8 bases. CDR1 and CDR2 (germline): MNHEY, SVGAGI. V trimming: 6 bases; J trimming: 1 base; junction bases outside the gene matches: 4. The CDR3 has 14 residues. CDR3 sequence: CASRRTGSNYGYTF. CDR3 nucleotide sequence: TGTGCCAGCAGAAGGACAGGGAGTAACTATGGCTACACCTTC.

The table lists this clone with a few counts. The chain employs TRBV30 and TRBJ2-2; D may be TRBD1 (5 bases). CDR1 and CDR2 from the germline V gene are GTSNPN and SVGIG (reference sequence). With 5 bases removed from V and 0 bases from J, the gap between germline ends came to 7 bases. The CDR3 consists of 13 residues. CDR3 DNA: TGTGCCTGGGACAGCACGAACACCGGGGAGCTGTTTTTT. Protein product: CAWDSTNTGELFF.